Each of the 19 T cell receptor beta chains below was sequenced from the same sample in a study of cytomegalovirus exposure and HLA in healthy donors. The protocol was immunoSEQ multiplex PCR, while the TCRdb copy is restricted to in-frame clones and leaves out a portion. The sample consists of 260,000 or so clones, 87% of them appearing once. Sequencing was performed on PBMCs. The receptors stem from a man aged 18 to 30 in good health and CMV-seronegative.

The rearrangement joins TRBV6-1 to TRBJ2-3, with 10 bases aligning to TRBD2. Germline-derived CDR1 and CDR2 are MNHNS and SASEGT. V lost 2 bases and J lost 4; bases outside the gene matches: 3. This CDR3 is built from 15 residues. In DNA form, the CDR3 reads TGTGCCAGCAGTGAATGGACTAGCGGAGCAGATACGCAGTATTTT. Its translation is CASSEWTSGADTQYF.

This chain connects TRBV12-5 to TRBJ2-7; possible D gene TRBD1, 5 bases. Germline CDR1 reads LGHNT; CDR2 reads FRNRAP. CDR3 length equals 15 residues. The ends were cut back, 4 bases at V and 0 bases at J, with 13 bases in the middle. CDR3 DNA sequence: TGTGCTAGTGGTTCAGGGCTGCTCCTCTCCTACGAGCAGTACTTC. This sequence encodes CASGSGLLLSYEQYF.

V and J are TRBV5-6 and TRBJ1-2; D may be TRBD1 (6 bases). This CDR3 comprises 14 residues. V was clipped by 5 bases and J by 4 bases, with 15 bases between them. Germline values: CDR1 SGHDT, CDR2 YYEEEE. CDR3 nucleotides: TGTGCCAGCAGGCGACAGGCGGACGGCTATGGCTACACCTTC. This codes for CASRRQADGYGYTF.

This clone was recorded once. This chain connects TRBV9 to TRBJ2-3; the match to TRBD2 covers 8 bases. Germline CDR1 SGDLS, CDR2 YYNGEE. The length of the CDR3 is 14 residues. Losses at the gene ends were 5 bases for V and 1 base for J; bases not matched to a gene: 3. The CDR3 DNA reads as TGTGCCAGCAGTGAGACTAGCGGCACAGATACGCAGTATTTT. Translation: CASSETSGTDTQYF. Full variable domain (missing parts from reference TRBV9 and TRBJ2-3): DSGVTQTPKHLITATGQRVTLRCSPRSGDLSVYWYQQSLDQGLQFLIQYYNGEERAKGNILERFSAQQFPDLHSELNLSSLELGDSALYFCASSETSGTDTQYFGPGTRLTVL.

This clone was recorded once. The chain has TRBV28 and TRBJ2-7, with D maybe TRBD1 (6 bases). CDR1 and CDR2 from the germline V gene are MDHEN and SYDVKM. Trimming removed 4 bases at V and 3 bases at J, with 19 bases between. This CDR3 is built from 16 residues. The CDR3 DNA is TGTGCCAGCAGTTCCACCGGCCGTCAGACAGGCTACGAGCAGTACTTC. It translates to CASSSTGRQTGYEQYF.

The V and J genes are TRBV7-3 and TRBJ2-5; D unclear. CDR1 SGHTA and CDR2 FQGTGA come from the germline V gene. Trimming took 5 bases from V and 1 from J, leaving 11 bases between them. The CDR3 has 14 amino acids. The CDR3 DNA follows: TGTGCCAGCAGCCTTGACACCGTCCAAGAGACCCAGTACTTC. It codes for CASSLDTVQETQYF.

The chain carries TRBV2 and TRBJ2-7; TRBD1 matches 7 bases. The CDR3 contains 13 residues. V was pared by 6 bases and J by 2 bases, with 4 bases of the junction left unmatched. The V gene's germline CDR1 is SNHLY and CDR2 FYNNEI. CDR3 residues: CASSADRTYEQYF. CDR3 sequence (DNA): TGTGCCAGCAGCGCGGACAGGACCTACGAGCAGTACTTC.

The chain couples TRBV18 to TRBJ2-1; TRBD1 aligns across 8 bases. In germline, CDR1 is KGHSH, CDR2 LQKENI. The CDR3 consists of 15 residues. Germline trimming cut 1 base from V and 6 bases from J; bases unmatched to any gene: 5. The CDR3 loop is CASSPLSGGFNEQFF. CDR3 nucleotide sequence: TGTGCCAGCTCACCACTTTCAGGGGGCTTCAATGAGCAGTTCTTC.

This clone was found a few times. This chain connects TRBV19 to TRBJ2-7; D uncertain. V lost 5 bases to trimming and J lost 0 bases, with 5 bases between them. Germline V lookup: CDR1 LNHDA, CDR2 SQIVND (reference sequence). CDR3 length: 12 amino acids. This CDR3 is CASSPPSYEQYF. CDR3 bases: TGTGCCAGTAGTCCTCCCTCCTACGAGCAGTACTTC.

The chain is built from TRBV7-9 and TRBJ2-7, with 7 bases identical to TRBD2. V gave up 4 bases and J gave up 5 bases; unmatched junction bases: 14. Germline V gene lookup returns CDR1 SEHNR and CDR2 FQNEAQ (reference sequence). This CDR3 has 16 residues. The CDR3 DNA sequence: TGTGCCAGCAGCTCAGTAAGGGGACTACACCTCCACGAGCAGTACTTC. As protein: CASSSVRGLHLHEQYF.

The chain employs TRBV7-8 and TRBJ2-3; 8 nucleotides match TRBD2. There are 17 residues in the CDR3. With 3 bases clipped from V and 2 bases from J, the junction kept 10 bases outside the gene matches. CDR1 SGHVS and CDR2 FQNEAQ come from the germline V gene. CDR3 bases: TGTGCCAGCAGCTTTAGCCCTACTAGCGGCATCACAGATACGCAGTATTTT. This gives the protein CASSFSPTSGITDTQYF.

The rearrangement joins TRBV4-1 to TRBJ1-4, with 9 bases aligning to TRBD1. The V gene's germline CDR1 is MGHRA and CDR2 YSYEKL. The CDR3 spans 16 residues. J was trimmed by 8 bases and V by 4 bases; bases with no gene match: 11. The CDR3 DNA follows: TGCGCCAGCAGCCCCCTCGAACAGGGGGCGGACGAAAAACTGTTTTTT. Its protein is CASSPLEQGADEKLFF.

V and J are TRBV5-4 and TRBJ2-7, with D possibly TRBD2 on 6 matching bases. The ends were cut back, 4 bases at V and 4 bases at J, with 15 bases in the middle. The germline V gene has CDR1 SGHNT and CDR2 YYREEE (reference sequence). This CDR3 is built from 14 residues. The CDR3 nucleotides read TGTGCCAGCAGCCCCGGGAGTCTTGGATACGAGCAGTACTTC. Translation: CASSPGSLGYEQYF.

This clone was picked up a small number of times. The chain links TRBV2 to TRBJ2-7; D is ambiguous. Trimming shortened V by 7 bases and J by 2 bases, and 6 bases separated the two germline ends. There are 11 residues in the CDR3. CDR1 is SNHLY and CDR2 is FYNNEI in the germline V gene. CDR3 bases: TGTGCCAGCATCTATGCCTACGAGCAGTACTTC. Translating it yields CASIYAYEQYF.

The CDR3, as DNA: TGTGCCAGCAGTGTAGGACAGGGTAGCACAGATACGCAGTATTTT. It translates to CASSVGQGSTDTQYF. This chain uses TRBV2 with TRBJ2-3, with 8 bases matching TRBD1. The CDR3 runs 15 residues. V was pared by 4 bases and J by 0 bases, with 3 bases of the junction left unmatched. Germline CDR1 and CDR2: SNHLY and FYNNEI.

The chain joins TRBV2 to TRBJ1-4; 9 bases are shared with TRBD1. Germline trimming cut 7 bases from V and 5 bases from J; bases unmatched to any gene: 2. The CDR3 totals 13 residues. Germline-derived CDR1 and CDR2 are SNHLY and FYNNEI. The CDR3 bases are TGTGCCAGCACGGGACAGGGAAATGAAAAACTGTTTTTT. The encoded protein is CASTGQGNEKLFF.

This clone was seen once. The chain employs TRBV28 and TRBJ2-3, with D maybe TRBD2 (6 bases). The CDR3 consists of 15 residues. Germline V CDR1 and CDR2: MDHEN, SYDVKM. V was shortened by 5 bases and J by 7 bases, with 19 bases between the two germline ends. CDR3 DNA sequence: TGTGCCAGCAGTCTCGGGACTCGGGTCGGGAATACGCAGTATTTT. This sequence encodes CASSLGTRVGNTQYF.

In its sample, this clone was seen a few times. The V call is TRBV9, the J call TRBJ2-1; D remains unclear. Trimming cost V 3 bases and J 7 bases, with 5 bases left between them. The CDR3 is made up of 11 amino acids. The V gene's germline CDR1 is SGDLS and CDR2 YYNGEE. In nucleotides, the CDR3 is TGTGCCAGCAGCGGTGCGAATGAGCAGTTCTTC. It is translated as CASSGANEQFF.

CDR3 sequence (DNA): TGTGCCAGCAGTCCCCCCCAGGGCAGGGGATCAACTAATGAAAAACTGTTTTTT. As protein: CASSPPQGRGSTNEKLFF. V is TRBV2 and J is TRBJ1-4, with D possibly matching TRBD1 (6 bases). CDR3 length: 18 amino acids. The germline gives CDR1 SNHLY, CDR2 FYNNEI. Trimming stripped 5 bases from V and 0 bases from J, with 19 bases between.